The 15 T cell receptor beta chains below were found in one sample sequenced in a study of beta chain features in type 1 diabetes. Investigators reverse transcribed all isolated RNA, so they sequenced expressed TCRB transcripts. Sequencing used immunoSEQ multiplex PCR; TCRdb keeps in-frame clones, though not all of them. The sample lists about 320,000 clones; about 15% were seen once. Sequencing was done on a sample of central memory CD4+ T cells from blood. These receptors all stem from a man aged 25 to 45 in good health.

This clone was detected only a few times. At one end the junction does not follow the germline gene, possibly because of a read error. The rearrangement joins TRBV4-1 to TRBJ1-1; D ambiguous. The germline V gene has CDR1 MGHRA and CDR2 YSYEKL. This CDR3 is built from 15 residues. As DNA, the CDR3 is TGTGCCAGCAGCTTGGCCCGGGCGGGGAACACTGAAGCTTTCTTT. Its translation: CASSLARAGNTEAFF.

This sequence joins TRBV30 and TRBJ1-4, with D unresolved. CDR3 length: 13 amino acids. In germline, CDR1 is GTSNPN, CDR2 SVGIG (reference sequence). V was clipped by 2 bases and J by 4 bases, with 8 bases between them. CDR3 nucleotide sequence: TGTGCCTGGAGTAGAGGGATTAATGAAAAACTGTTTTTT. Protein sequence: CAWSRGINEKLFF.

The V gene is TRBV5-4, the J gene TRBJ2-5; D not resolved. The germline V and J ends were trimmed by 5 bases and 2 bases, with 16 bases remaining between them. From germline, CDR1 is SGHNT and CDR2 YYREEE (reference sequence). CDR3 length: 15 amino acids. The chain's CDR3 is CASRYRARLQETQYF. The DNA of the CDR3 is TGTGCCAGCAGATACCGGGCCCGGCTGCAAGAGACCCAGTACTTC.

This clone was seen ten or more times. The V gene is TRBV19, the J gene TRBJ1-1, with TRBD1 identical over 8 bases. Germline V CDR1 and CDR2: LNHDA, SQIVND (reference sequence). CDR3 length: 12 residues. V lost 4 bases and J lost 10; bases outside the gene matches: 5. CDR3 bases: TGTGCCAGTAGTACGCATACAGGGGGAGCTTTCTTT. This encodes CASSTHTGGAFF.

The V call is TRBV14, the J call TRBJ2-5, with TRBD1 identical over 9 bases. Germline trimming cut 2 bases from V and 5 bases from J; bases unmatched to any gene: 9. This CDR3 is built from 16 residues. Germline V lookup: CDR1 SGHDN, CDR2 FVKESK. CDR3 bases: TGTGCCAGCAGCCAAAGGGGGACAGGGTTGTGGGAGACCCAGTACTTC. Protein: CASSQRGTGLWETQYF. Full variable domain (missing parts from reference TRBV14 and TRBJ2-5): EAGVTQFPSHSVIEKGQTVTLRCDPISGHDNLYWYRRVMGKEIKFLLHFVKESKQDESGMPNNRFLAERTGGTYSTLKVQPAELEDSGVYFCASSQRGTGLWETQYFGPGTRLLVL.

This clone has more than one count but fewer than ten. This sequence joins TRBV7-3 and TRBJ2-5; D might be TRBD2 (5 bases). The CDR3 loop spans 15 amino acids. Trimming removed 2 bases at V and 4 bases at J, with 14 bases between. Germline loops: CDR1 SGHTA, CDR2 FQGTGA. CDR3 DNA: TGTGCCAGCAGCTTAGGGCGGGTGGTCGGAGAGACCCAGTACTTC. Translated, it gives CASSLGRVVGETQYF.

This clone was found a few times. The chain carries TRBV7-2 and TRBJ2-3, with D unclear. CDR3 length: 15 amino acids. The V end lost 5 bases, the J end lost 1 base, and 13 bases lay between the germline ends. CDR1 and CDR2 from the germline V gene are SGHTA and FQGNSA. This chain's CDR3 is CASSKVAYGTDTQYF. CDR3 coding DNA: TGTGCCAGCAGCAAGGTAGCTTACGGCACAGATACGCAGTATTTT. The complete variable domain, with remaining parts taken from reference TRBV7-2 and TRBJ2-3, reads GAGVSQSPSNKVTEKGKDVELRCDPISGHTALYWYRQSLGQGLEFLIYFQGNSAPDKSGLPSDRFSAERTGGSVSTLTIQRTQQEDSAVYLCASSKVAYGTDTQYFGPGTRLTVL.

This clone has just a few counts. J is TRBJ1-2 and V is TRBV6-5; D gene unclear. The CDR3 is made up of 14 amino acids. In germline, CDR1 is MNHEY, CDR2 SVGAGI. Trimming shortened V by 3 bases and J by 2 bases, and 10 bases separated the two germline ends. The CDR3 sequence is CASSYSTVNYGYTF. CDR3 sequence (DNA): TGTGCCAGCAGTTATTCGACTGTCAACTATGGCTACACCTTC.

This clone was seen many times. The V and J genes are TRBV5-1 and TRBJ2-1, with a tentative D call TRBD2 (6 bases). This CDR3 is 15 amino acids long. V was shortened by 4 bases and J by 6 bases, with 17 bases between the two germline ends. Germline V gene lookup returns CDR1 SGHRS and CDR2 YFSETQ. As DNA, the CDR3 is TGCGCCAGCAGCCCCACGGGGGAAGGGGTCAATGAGCAGTTCTTC. Encoded protein: CASSPTGEGVNEQFF.

A word on this clone: The sample holds other DNA sequences that translate to the same CDR3. This chain joins TRBV19 and TRBJ1-5, with D perhaps TRBD1 (6 bases). Germline assignment: CDR1 LNHDA and CDR2 SQIVND (reference sequence). With 2 bases removed from V and 1 base from J, the gap between germline ends came to 6 bases. The length of the CDR3 is 14 residues. In nucleotides, the CDR3 is TGTGCCAGTAGTATAACAGGGAGCAATCAGCCCCAGCATTTT. Protein: CASSITGSNQPQHF.

This sequence joins TRBV4-3 and TRBJ2-3; D uncertain. The V gene's germline CDR1 is LGHNA and CDR2 YSLEER. The CDR3 loop spans 15 amino acids. Deletions cut 2 bases from V and 9 bases from J, with 18 bases between. CDR3 in amino acids: CASSQIPNPEQTQYF. The CDR3 DNA follows: TGCGCCAGCAGCCAAATTCCGAACCCAGAGCAGACGCAGTATTTT.

Of note for this clone: At one boundary the junction diverges from the germline segment, which might be a read error. Other DNA variants within this sample encode the same CDR3. The chain combines TRBV7-7 with TRBJ1-1, with 11 bases aligning to TRBD1. The V gene's germline CDR1 is SSHAT and CDR2 FNYEAQ (reference sequence). The CDR3 is made up of 15 amino acids. The CDR3 DNA follows: TGCGCCAGCAGCCACCCGGGACAGGGGGGAACTGAAGCTTTCTTT. This encodes CASSHPGQGGTEAFF. Supplemented by reference TRBV7-7 and TRBJ1-1, the full variable domain reads GAGVSQSPRYKVTKRGQDVTLRCDPISSHATLYWYQQALGQGPEFLTYFNYEAQPDKSGLPSDRFSAERPEGSISTLTIQRTEQRDSAMYRCASSHPGQGGTEAFFGQGTRLTVV.

This sequence joins TRBV15 and TRBJ1-4, with 8 bases lining up with TRBD1. CDR1 LNHNV and CDR2 YYDKDF come from the germline V gene (reference sequence). CDR3 length: 15 residues. V lost 0 bases, J lost 8 bases, and 5 bases stayed unmatched. CDR3 loop: CATSRDLGQEEKLFF. CDR3 nucleotide sequence: TGTGCCACCAGCAGAGATTTGGGACAGGAGGAAAAACTGTTTTTT.

This clone was detected only a few times. V gene TRBV2 combines with J gene TRBJ2-3; a weak D match, TRBD2 (5 bases). From germline, CDR1 is SNHLY and CDR2 FYNNEI. This CDR3 has 13 residues. Trimming pared 8 bases from V and 6 bases from J, leaving 15 bases between. The CDR3 loop is CASAGLRRDTQYF. Here the CDR3 DNA reads TGTGCCAGCGCCGGACTGCGCAGGGATACGCAGTATTTT.

This clone was detected only a few times. The chain carries TRBV28 and TRBJ2-3; D might be TRBD2 (6 bases). Germline CDR1 is MDHEN and CDR2 is SYDVKM. The CDR3 contains 17 residues. V shed 7 bases and J shed 0 bases, with 20 bases lying between them. CDR3 in DNA: TGTGCCAGCACCCCGGCGGGGAGGTTAATCAGCACAGATACGCAGTATTTT. Protein sequence: CASTPAGRLISTDTQYF.